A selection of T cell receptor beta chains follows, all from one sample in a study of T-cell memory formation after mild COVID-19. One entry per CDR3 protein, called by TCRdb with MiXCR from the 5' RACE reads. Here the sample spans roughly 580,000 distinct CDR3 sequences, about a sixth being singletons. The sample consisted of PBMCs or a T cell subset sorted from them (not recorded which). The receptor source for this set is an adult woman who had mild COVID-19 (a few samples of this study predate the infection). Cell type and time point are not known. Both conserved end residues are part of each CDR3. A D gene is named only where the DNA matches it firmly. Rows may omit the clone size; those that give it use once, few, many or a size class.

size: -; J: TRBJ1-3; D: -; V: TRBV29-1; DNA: TGCAGCGTTGAGGGGGCTGGAAACACCATATATTTT; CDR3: CSVEGAGNTIYF
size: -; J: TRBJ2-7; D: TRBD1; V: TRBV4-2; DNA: TGTGCCAGCAGCCCCGACAGGGGGCAGTACGAGCAGTACTTC; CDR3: CASSPDRGQYEQYF
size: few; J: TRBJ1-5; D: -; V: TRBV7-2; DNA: TGTGCCAGCAGCTTATCTCCGGGGCTATATAGCAATCAGCCCCAGCATTTT; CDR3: CASSLSPGLYSNQPQHF
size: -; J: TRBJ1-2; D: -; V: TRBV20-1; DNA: TGCAGTGCTCCAAATCAGGGAGTAGGCTACACCTTC; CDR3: CSAPNQGVGYTF
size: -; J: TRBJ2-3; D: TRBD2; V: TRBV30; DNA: TGTGCCTGGAGTCCTACTAGCGGCACAGATACGCAGTATTTT; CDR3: CAWSPTSGTDTQYF
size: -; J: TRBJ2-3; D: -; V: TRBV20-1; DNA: TGCAGTGCTAGGAAGGCAGATACGCAGTATTTT; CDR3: CSARKADTQYF
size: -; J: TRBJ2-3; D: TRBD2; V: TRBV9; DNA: TGTGCCAGCAGCGCTAGCGGGGGGAACCCAGATACGCAGTATTTT; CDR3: CASSASGGNPDTQYF
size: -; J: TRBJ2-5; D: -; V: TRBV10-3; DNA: TGTGCCATCAGTGAAGCGGGTCGGGAGACCCAGTACTTC; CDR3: CAISEAGRETQYF
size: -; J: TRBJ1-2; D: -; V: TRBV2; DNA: TGTGCCAGCAGGGAAGGGCGCCTTAACTATGGCTACACCTTC; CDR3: CASREGRLNYGYTF
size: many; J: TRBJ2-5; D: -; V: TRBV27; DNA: TGTGCCAGCAGTGTCTACACTAGGGGGGAGACCCAGTACTTC; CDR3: CASSVYTRGETQYF
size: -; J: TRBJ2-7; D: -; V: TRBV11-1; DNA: TGTGCCAGCAGGGGCCGGGACGGACCCTACGAGCAGTACTTC; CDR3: CASRGRDGPYEQYF
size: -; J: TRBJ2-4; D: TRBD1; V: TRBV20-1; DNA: TGCAGTGCTAGAGTCCAAGGGGGCCCGTACATTCAGTACTTC; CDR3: CSARVQGGPYIQYF
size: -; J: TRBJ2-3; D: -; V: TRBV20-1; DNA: TGCAGTGCTAGAGGGAACGATCTCACAGATACGCAGTATTTT; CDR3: CSARGNDLTDTQYF
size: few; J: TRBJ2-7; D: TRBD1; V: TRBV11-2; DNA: TGTGCCAGCAGCCCGCCGGGACAGATCTACGAGCAGTACTTC; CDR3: CASSPPGQIYEQYF
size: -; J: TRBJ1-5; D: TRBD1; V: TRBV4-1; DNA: TGCGCCAGCAGCCAAGTTTTCACTACAGGGGGCAATCAGCCCCAGCATTTT; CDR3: CASSQVFTTGGNQPQHF
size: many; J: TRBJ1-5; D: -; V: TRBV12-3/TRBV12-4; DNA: TGTGCCAGCAGTTTAGCAGGGAATCAGCCCCAGCATTTT; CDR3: CASSLAGNQPQHF
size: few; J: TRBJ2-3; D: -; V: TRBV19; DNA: TGTGCCAGTAGTCCAAGGACAGCCACAGATACGCAGTATTTT; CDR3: CASSPRTATDTQYF
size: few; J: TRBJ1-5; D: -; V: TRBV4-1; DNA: TGCGCCAGCAGCTTCCCGGGGATTAGCAATCAGCCCCAGCATTTT; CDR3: CASSFPGISNQPQHF
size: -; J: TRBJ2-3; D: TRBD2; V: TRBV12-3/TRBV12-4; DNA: TGTGCCAGCCGCCCATGGACTAGCGGGGGTTCAGATACGCAGTATTTT; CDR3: CASRPWTSGGSDTQYF
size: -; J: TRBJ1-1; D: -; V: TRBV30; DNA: TGTGCCTGGATGTGGACGGAGGTAGCTTTCTTT; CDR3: CAWMWTEVAFF
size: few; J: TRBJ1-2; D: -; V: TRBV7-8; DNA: TGTGCCAGCAGTGGAATCACGGACACTAACTATGGCTACACCTTC; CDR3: CASSGITDTNYGYTF
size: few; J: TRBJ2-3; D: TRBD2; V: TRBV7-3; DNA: TGTGCCAGCAGCTTAACCCCGCGACTAGCGGAGAGCACAGATACGCAGTATTTT; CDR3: CASSLTPRLAESTDTQYF
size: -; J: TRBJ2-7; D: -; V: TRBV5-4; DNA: TGTGCCAGCAGCCCCATCGGGGCGGGAGAGCAGTACTTC; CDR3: CASSPIGAGEQYF
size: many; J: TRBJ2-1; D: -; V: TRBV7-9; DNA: TGTGCCAGCAGCCACGGGCCGACCTCCTACAATGAGCAGTTCTTC; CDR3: CASSHGPTSYNEQFF
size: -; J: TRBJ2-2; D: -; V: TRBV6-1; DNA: TGTGCCAGCAAGTCGAGGGGGAATATAATCACCGGGGAGCTGTTTTTT; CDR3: CASKSRGNIITGELFF
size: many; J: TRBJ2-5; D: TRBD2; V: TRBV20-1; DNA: TGCAGTGCTAGAAACCTAGCGGGAGTTCGTCTAGAGACCCAGTACTTC; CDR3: CSARNLAGVRLETQYF
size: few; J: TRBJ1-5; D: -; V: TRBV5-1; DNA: TGCGCCAGCAGCTTAGGGGCCTCCAATCAGCCCCAGCATTTT; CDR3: CASSLGASNQPQHF
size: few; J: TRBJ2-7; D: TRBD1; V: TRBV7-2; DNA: TGTGCCAGCAGCTTAGATTGGGACAGTGCCTACGAGCAGTACTTC; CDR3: CASSLDWDSAYEQYF
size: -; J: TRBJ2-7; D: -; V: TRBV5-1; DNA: TGCGCCAGCACTGTTGGGCAGGGGACCTTCTACGAGCAGTACTTC; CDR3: CASTVGQGTFYEQYF
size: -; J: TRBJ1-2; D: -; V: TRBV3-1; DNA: TGTGCCAGCAGCCATCCAGGGGTGACCGCCAACTATGGCTACACCTTC; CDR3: CASSHPGVTANYGYTF
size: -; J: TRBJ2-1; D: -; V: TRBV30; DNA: TGTGCCTGGAGTGGACAGACCTACAATGAGCAGTTCTTC; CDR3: CAWSGQTYNEQFF
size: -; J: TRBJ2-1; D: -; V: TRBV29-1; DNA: TGCAGCGTTGAGAGGACCCCTGACAATGAGCAGTTCTTC; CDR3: CSVERTPDNEQFF
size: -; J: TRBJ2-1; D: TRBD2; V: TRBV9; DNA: TGTGCCAGCAGCGTCGGTAGCGGGAGCTGGTATGAGCAGTTCTTC; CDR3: CASSVGSGSWYEQFF
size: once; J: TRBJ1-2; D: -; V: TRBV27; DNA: TGTGCCAGAACCCAAGACATCGGGGTCCCTGGCTACACCTTC; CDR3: CARTQDIGVPGYTF
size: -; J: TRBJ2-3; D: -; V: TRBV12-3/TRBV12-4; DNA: TGTGCCAGCAAGGGGGGGCCCACAGATACGCAGTATTTT; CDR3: CASKGGPTDTQYF
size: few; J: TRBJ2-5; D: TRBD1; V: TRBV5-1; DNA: TGCGCCAGCAGCTCCCAAGGGACAGGGGCTGAAGAGACCCAGTACTTC; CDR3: CASSSQGTGAEETQYF
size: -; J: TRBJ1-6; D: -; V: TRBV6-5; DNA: TGTGCCAGCAGTTACTCTGGCAGGGCCGGTGATTCACCCCTCCACTTT; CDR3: CASSYSGRAGDSPLHF
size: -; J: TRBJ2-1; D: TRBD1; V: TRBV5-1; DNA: TGCGCCAGCAGCCTCGGGACAGAGAGAGATGAGCAGTTCTTC; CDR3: CASSLGTERDEQFF
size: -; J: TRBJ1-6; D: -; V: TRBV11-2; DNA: TGTGCCAGCAGCTTAGTACCTCAGGCGGGTTCACCCCTCCACTTT; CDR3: CASSLVPQAGSPLHF
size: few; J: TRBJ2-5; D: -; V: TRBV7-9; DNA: TGTGCCAGCAGCGGTTGGTCCTCAGAGACCCAGTACTTC; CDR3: CASSGWSSETQYF
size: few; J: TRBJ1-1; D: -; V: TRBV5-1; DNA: TGCGCCAGCAGCTTGGATCTAGGGCCTGGGAAGACTGAAGCTTTCTTT; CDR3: CASSLDLGPGKTEAFF
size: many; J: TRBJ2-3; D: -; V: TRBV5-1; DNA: TGCGCCAGCAGCTTCGTGGGGGACACAGATACGCAGTATTTT; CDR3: CASSFVGDTDTQYF
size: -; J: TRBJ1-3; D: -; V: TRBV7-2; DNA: TGTGCCAGCAGCTTAGTACGTGGGGTCTCTGGAAACACCATATATTTT; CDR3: CASSLVRGVSGNTIYF
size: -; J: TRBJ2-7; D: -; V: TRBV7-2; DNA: TGTGCCAGCAGCTCCGTCGACCAGGCCTACGAGCAGTACTTC; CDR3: CASSSVDQAYEQYF
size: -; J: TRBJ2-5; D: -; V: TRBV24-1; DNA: TGTGCCACCAGTGATTTGAGGGGGGAGACCCAGTACTTC; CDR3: CATSDLRGETQYF